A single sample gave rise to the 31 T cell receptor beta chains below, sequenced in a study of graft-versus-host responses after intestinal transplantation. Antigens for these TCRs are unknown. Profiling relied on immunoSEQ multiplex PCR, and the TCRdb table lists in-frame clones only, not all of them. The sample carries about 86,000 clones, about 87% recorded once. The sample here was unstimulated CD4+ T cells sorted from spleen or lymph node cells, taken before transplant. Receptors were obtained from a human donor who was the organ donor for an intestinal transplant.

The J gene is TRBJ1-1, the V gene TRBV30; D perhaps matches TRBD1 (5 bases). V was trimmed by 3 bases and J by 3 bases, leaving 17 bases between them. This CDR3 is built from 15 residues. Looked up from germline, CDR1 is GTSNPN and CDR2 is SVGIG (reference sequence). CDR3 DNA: TGTGCCTGGAGCTCTAAGACAGTCGTCTACACTGAAGCTTTCTTT. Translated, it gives CAWSSKTVVYTEAFF. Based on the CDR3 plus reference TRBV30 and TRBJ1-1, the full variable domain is SQTIHQWPATLVQPVGSPLSLECTVEGTSNPNLYWYRQAAGRGLQLLFYSVGIGQISSEVPQNLSASRPQDRQFILSSKKLLLSDSGFYLCAWSSKTVVYTEAFFGQGTRLTVV.

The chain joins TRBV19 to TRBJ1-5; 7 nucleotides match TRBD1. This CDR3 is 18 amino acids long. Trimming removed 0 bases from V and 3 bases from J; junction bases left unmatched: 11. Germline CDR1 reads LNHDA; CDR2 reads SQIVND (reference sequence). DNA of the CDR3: TGTGCCAGTAGTATAGAACACAGGGGAATCCGGGTCAATCAGCCCCAGCATTTT. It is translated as CASSIEHRGIRVNQPQHF.

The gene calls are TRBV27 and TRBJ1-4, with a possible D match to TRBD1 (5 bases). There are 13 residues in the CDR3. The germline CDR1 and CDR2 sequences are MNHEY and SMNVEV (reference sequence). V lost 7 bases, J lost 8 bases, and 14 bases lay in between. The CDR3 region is CASKGLNSEKLFF. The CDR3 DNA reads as TGTGCCAGCAAGGGGCTTAACAGCGAAAAACTGTTTTTT. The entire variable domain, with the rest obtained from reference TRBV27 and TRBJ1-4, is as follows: EAQVTQNPRYLITVTGKKLTVTCSQNMNHEYMSWYRQDPGLGLRQIYYSMNVEVTDKGDVPEGYKVSRKEKRNFPLILESPSPNQTSLYFCASKGLNSEKLFFGSGTQLSVL.

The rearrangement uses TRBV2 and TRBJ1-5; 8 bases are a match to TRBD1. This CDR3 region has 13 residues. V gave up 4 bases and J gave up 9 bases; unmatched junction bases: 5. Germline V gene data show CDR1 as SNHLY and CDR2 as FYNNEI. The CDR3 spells CASSARGLGPQHF. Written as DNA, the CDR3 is TGTGCCAGCAGTGCCAGGGGGCTGGGGCCCCAGCATTTT.

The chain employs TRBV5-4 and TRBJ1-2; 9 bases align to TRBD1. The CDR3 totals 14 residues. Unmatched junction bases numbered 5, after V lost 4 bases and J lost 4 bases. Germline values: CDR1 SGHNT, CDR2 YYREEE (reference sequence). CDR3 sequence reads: CASSLGQGVYGYTF. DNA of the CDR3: TGTGCCAGCAGCCTGGGACAGGGAGTCTATGGCTACACCTTC.

The CDR3 nucleotides read TGTGCCAGCAGCTTAGATAGGAGGGTATCCTACGAGCAGTACTTC. Translated: CASSLDRRVSYEQYF. The chain employs TRBV5-8 and TRBJ2-7; possibly TRBD2 for D (6 bases). Trimming cost V 2 bases and J 1 base, with 13 bases left between them. Germline values: CDR1 SGHTS, CDR2 YDEGEE. This CDR3 contains 15 residues.

In DNA, the CDR3 is TGTGCCAGCAGCCCCTCCGGGGGGACTAACTCCTACAATGAGCAGTTCTTC. This sequence encodes CASSPSGGTNSYNEQFF. The chain has TRBV5-4 and TRBJ2-1; 7 bases map to TRBD2. There are 17 residues in the CDR3. The germline CDR1 and CDR2 sequences are SGHNT and YYREEE (reference sequence). The J segment lost 0 bases and the V segment lost 4 bases, leaving 10 bases of the junction unmatched. The whole variable domain, filled in from reference TRBV5-4 and TRBJ2-1, reads ETGVTQSPTHLIKTRGQQVTLRCSSQSGHNTVSWYQQALGQGPQFIFQYYREEENGRGNFPPRFSGLQFPNYSSELNVNALELDDSALYLCASSPSGGTNSYNEQFFGPGTRLTVL.

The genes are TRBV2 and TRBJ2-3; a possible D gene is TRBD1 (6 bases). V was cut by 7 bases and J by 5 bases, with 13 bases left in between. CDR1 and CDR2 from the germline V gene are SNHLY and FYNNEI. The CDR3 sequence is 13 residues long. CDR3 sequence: CASTRGEVDTQYF. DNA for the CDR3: TGTGCCAGCACCAGGGGAGAGGTAGATACGCAGTATTTT. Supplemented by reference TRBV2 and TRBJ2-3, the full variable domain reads EPEVTQTPSHQVTQMGQEVILRCVPISNHLYFYWYRQILGQKVEFLVSFYNNEISEKSEIFDDQFSVERPDGSNFTLKIRSTKLEDSAMYFCASTRGEVDTQYFGPGTRLTVL.

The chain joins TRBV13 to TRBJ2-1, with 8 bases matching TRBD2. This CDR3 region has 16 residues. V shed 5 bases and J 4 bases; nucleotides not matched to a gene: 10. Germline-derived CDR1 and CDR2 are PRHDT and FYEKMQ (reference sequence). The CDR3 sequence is CASSPSGGIGYNEQFF. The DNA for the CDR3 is TGTGCCAGCAGCCCCTCGGGGGGGATCGGGTACAATGAGCAGTTCTTC.

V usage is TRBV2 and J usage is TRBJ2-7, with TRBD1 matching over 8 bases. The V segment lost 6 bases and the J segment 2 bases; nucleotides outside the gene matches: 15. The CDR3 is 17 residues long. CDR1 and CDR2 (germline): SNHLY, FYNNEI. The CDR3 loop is CASRTRGAGTGAYEQYF. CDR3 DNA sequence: TGTGCCAGCAGGACCCGAGGGGCCGGGACAGGAGCCTACGAGCAGTACTTC.

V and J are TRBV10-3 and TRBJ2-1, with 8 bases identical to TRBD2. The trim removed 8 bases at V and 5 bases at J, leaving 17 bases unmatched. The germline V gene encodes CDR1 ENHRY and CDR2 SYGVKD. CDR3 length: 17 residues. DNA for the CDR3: TGTGCCATCTCCCGGGGGGGCGACAGCCCGAGCCACAATGAGCAGTTCTTC. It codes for CAISRGGDSPSHNEQFF.

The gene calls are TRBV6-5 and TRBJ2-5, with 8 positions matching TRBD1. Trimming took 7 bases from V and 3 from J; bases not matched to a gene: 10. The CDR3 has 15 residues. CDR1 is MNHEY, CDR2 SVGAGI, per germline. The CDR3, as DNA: TGTGCCAGCAACTTCCGACAGGGGCGGGAAGAGACCCAGTACTTC. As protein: CASNFRQGREETQYF.

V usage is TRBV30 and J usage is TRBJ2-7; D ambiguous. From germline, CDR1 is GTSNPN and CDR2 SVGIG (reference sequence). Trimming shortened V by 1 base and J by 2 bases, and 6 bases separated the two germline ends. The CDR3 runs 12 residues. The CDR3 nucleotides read TGTGCCTGGAGTGGGCTGGCCTACGAGCAGTACTTC. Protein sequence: CAWSGLAYEQYF.

The CDR3 spells CASSPPRGRDTGELFF. For the CDR3, the DNA is TGTGCCAGCAGCCCCCCCAGGGGGCGGGACACCGGGGAGCTGTTTTTT. The V call is TRBV7-9, the J call TRBJ2-2; 8 nucleotides match TRBD1. With V trimmed by 5 bases and J by 3 bases, 8 bases remained unmatched. The CDR3 has 16 residues. Looked up from germline, CDR1 is SEHNR and CDR2 is FQNEAQ (reference sequence).

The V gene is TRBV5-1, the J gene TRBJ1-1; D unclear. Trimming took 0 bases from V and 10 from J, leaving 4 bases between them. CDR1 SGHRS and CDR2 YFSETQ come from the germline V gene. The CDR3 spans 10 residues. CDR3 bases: TGCGCCAGCAGCTTGGCGGTAGCTTTCTTT. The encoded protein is CASSLAVAFF.

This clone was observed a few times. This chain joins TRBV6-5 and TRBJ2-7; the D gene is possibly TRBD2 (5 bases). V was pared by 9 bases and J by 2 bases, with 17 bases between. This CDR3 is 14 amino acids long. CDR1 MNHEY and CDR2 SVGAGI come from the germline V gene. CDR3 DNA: TGTGCCAGTAAGATCGACACCGGGGCCTACGAGCAGTACTTC. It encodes CASKIDTGAYEQYF.

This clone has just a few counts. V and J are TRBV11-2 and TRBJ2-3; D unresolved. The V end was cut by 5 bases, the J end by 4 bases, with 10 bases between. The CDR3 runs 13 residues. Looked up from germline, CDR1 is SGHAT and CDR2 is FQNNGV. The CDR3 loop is CASSTNRADTQYF. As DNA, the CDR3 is TGTGCCAGCAGCACTAACCGGGCAGATACGCAGTATTTT.

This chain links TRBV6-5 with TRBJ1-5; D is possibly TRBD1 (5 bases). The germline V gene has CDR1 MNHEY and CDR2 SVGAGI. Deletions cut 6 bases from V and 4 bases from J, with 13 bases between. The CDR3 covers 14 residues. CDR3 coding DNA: TGTGCCAGCAGAATCGGGACTGGGAATCAGCCCCAGCATTTT. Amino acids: CASRIGTGNQPQHF.

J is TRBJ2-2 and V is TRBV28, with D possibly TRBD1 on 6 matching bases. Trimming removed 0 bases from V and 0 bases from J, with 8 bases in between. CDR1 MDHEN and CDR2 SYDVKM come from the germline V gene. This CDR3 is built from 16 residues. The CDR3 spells CASSLWDRPNTGELFF. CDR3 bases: TGTGCCAGCAGTTTATGGGACAGACCGAACACCGGGGAGCTGTTTTTT.

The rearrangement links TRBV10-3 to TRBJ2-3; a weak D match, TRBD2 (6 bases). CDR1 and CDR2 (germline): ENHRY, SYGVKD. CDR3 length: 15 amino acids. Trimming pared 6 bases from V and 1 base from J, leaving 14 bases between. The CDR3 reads CAIRDRLGGTDTQYF. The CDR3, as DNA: TGTGCCATCAGGGACCGACTAGGAGGCACAGATACGCAGTATTTT.

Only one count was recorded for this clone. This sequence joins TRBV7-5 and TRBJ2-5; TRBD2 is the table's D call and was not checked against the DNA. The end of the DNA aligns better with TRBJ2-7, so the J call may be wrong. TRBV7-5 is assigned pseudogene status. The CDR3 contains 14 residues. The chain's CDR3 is CARSFLVNPHEQYF. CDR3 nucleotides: TGTGCCAGAAGCTTCCTAGTAAACCCTCACGAGCAGTACTTC.

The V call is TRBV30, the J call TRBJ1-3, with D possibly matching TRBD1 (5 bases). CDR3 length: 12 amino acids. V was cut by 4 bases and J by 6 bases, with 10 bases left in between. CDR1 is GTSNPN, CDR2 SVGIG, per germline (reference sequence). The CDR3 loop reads CAWIGHINTIYF. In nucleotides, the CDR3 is TGTGCCTGGATAGGACACATAAACACCATATATTTT.

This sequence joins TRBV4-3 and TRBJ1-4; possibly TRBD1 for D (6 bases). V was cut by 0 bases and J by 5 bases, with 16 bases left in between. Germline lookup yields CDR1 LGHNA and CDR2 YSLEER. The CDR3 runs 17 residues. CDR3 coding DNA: TGCGCCAGCAGCCAAGATGGGGCAGGGGCTTGGAATGAAAAACTGTTTTTT. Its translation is CASSQDGAGAWNEKLFF.

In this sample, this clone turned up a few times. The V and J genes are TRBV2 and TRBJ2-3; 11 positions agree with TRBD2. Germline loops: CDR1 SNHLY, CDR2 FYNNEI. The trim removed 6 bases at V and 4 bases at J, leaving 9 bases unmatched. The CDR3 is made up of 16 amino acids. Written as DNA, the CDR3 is TGTGCCAGCAGCGACAACCTAGCGGGGGGCGCAGATACGCAGTATTTT. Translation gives CASSDNLAGGADTQYF.

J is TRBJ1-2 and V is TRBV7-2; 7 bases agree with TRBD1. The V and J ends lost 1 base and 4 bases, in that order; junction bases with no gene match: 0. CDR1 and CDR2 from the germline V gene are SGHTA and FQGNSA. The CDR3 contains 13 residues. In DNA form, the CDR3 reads TGTGCCAGCAGCTTAGACAGGGGCTATGGCTACACCTTC. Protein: CASSLDRGYGYTF.

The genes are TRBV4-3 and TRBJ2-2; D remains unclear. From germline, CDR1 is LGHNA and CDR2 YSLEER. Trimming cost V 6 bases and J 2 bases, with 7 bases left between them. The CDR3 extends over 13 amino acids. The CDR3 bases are TGCGCCAGCAGTCCTAACAACACCGGGGAGCTGTTTTTT. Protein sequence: CASSPNNTGELFF.

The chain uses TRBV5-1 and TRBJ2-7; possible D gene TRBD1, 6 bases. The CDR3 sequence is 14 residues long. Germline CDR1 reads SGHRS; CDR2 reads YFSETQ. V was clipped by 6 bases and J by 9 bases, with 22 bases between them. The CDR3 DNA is TGCGCCAGCAACCAATGGGCAGGGGATGACGGGCAGTACTTC. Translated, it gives CASNQWAGDDGQYF.

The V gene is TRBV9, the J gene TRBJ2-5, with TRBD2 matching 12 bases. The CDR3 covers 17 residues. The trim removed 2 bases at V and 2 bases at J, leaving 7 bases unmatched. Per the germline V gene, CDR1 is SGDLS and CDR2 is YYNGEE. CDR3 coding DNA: TGTGCCAGCAGCGTGGGAGGACTAGCGGGACATCAAGAGACCCAGTACTTC. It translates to CASSVGGLAGHQETQYF. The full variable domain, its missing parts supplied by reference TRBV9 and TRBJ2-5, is DSGVTQTPKHLITATGQRVTLRCSPRSGDLSVYWYQQSLDQGLQFLIQYYNGEERAKGNILERFSAQQFPDLHSELNLSSLELGDSALYFCASSVGGLAGHQETQYFGPGTRLLVL.

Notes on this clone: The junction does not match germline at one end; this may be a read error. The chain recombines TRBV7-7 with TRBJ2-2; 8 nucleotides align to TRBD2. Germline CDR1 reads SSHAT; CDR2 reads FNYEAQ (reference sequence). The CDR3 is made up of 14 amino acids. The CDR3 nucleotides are TGTGCTAGCAGCTCCGGGGGGGGCAGCGGGGAGCTGTTTTTT. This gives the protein CASSSGGGSGELFF.

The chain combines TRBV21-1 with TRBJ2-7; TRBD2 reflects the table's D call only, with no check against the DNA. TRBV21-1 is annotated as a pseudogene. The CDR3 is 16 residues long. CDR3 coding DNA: TGTGCCAGCAGCAAAGGGCGGCCCCCGTGGGGGGTCGAGCAGTACTTC. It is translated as CASSKGRPPWGVEQYF.

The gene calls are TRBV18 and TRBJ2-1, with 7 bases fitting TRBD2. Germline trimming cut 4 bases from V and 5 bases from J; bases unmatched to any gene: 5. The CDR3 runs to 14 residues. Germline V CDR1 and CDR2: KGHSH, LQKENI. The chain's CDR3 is CASSRGGSNNEQFF. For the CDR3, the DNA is TGTGCCAGCTCACGGGGGGGGTCCAACAATGAGCAGTTCTTC.